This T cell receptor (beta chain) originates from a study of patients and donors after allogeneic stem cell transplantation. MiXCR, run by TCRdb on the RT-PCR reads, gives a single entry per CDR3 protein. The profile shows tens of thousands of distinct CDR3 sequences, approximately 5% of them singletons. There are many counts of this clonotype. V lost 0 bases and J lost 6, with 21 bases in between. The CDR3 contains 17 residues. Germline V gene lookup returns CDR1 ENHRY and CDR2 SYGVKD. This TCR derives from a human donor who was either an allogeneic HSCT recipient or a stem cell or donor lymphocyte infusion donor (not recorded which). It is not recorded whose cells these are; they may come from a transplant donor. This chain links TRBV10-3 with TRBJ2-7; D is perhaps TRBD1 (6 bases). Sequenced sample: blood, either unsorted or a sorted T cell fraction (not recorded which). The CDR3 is CAISESPLRGNGREQYF. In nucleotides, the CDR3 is TGTGCCATCAGTGAGTCTCCCCTAAGGGGGAACGGGCGCGAGCAGTACTTC.